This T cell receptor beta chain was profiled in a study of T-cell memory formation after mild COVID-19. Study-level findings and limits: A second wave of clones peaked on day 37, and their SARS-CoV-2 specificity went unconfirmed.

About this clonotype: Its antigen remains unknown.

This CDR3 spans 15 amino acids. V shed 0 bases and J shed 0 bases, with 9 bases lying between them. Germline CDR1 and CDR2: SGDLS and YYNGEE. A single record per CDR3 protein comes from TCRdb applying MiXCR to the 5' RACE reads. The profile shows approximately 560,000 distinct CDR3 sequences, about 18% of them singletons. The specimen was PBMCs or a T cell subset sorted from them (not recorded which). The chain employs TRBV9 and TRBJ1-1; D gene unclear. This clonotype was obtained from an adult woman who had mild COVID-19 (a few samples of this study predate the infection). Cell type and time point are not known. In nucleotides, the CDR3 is TGTGCCAGCAGCGTAGATGCGGGAATGAACACTGAAGCTTTCTTT. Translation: CASSVDAGMNTEAFF.